This T cell receptor beta chain was recorded in a study of siplizumab effects on memory and regulatory T cells. Overall study findings and caveats: The authors could not assign a naive or memory phenotype to roughly 75-97% of proliferating CD4+ or CD8+ clones. Memory cells seemed less diverse than naive T cells, which seemed major alloresponse contributors.

Points on this clone: As yet, its antigen is unknown.

The repertoire was sequenced with immunoSEQ multiplex PCR; TCRdb's copy has only in-frame clones and lacks some. The sample yields some 100,000 clones, 94% seen once. The ends were cut back, 0 bases at V and 4 bases at J, with 15 bases in the middle. Germline assignment: CDR1 LNHDA and CDR2 SQIVND (reference sequence). CDR3 size: 16 residues. The receptor comes from a human donor in good health. This sequence joins TRBV19 and TRBJ1-2; a weak D match, TRBD1 (5 bases). Sequenced material: Tregs sorted from blood. As DNA, the CDR3 is TGTGCCAGTAGTATAGATGGACAACTGACTAGCTATGGCTACACCTTC. It codes for CASSIDGQLTSYGYTF.